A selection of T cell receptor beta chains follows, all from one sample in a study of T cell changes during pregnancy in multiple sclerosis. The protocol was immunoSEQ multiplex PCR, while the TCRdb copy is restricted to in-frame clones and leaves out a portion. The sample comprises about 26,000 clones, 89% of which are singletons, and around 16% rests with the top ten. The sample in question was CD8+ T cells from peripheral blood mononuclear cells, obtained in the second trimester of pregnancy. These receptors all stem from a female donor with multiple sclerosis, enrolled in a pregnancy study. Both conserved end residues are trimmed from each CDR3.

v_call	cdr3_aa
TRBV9	ASSASGATDTQY
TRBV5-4	ASSSTGLAEGEQF
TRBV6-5	ASSQRGGYGYT
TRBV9	ASSVEAGVGNEQF
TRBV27	ASSYRGQKYEQY
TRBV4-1	ASSQGTSGRSSYNEQF
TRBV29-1	SVVGGRAYEQY
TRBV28	ASSLGQFYEQY
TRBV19	ASSTGLAGYNEQF
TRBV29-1	SVQGNEQF
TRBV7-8	ASSLVRTEGQY